This is a list of T cell receptor beta chains from one sample in a study of blood T cell repertoires in COVID-19. The table came from immunoSEQ multiplex PCR; TCRdb's copy has only in-frame clones and leaves some out. The table has about 120,000 clones, approximately 78% seen once. The sequenced sample consisted of peripheral blood. The receptor source for this set is a man in his 70s with acute or convalescent COVID-19. Both conserved end residues are trimmed from each CDR3. Rows may omit the clone size; those that give it use once, few, many or a size class.

j_call clone_size v_call cdr3_aa
TRBJ1-1 . TRBV5-4 ASSTDRVHAF
TRBJ1-4 once TRBV3-1/TRBV3-2 ASSPQPALGGGGSKLF
TRBJ1-3 . TRBV15 ATSRDTGSGNTIY
TRBJ2-5 . TRBV9 ASSGSGGRETQY
TRBJ2-3 . TRBV27 ASPRGLAGGGGTDTQY
TRBJ1-1 . TRBV7-8 ASSLTGGHGTEAF
TRBJ2-3 . TRBV9 ASSVAPGGAFGTDTQY
TRBJ2-7 . TRBV6-5 ASSYSPGQGEQY
TRBJ1-6 . TRBV3-1/TRBV3-2 ASSPKGGAGNSPLH
TRBJ2-7 once TRBV7-2 ASSRVVYEQY
TRBJ2-7 . TRBV28 ASSLSGGEQY
TRBJ2-2 . TRBV29-1 SVERLAGGGTGELF
TRBJ2-2 . TRBV24-1 ATSLSQVNTGELF
TRBJ2-7 medium-sized TRBV10-1 ASSRLTGSYEQY
TRBJ1-4 . TRBV18 ASSPSDGTGFEKLF
TRBJ2-1 . TRBV12-5 ASGPGTGGYNEQF
TRBJ1-1 . TRBV6-5 ASRGQGVTEAF
TRBJ1-4 . TRBV28 ASSLTTPGSPVPHNEKLF
TRBJ2-7 . TRBV24-1 ATSDFGTGINEQY
TRBJ1-3 . TRBV29-1 SATAGTGGTSGNTIY
TRBJ2-1 . TRBV7-3 ASSPQPRNEQF
TRBJ2-7 . TRBV11-3 ASSLGRGEQY
TRBJ2-4 . TRBV6-5 ASRAVAKNIQY
TRBJ1-3 . TRBV5-8 ASRGRSGNTIY
TRBJ2-1 few TRBV6-2/TRBV6-3 ASSSSAWDSYNEQF
TRBJ1-1 . TRBV3-1/TRBV3-2 ASSQGWAGRTF
TRBJ1-5 . TRBV24-1 ATSESTGVSSNQPQH
TRBJ2-3 . TRBV19 ASTRGGSTDTQY
TRBJ1-5 . TRBV3-1/TRBV3-2 ASSPPGIGNQPQH
TRBJ1-5 . TRBV18 ASSSVGPREAYSNQPQH
TRBJ1-1 . TRBV18 ASSPTTTGMGTEAF
TRBJ2-3 . TRBV5-4 ASSSLRGQGTDTQY
TRBJ1-2 . TRBV7-9 ASSSRDRGYGYT
TRBJ2-3 . TRBV5-1 ASSLGLAGTSTDTQY
TRBJ2-7 few TRBV19 ASSMGDRGNEQY
TRBJ2-1 . TRBV6-5 ASRPGGGVRNEQF
TRBJ2-5 . TRBV5-6 ASGRIGTQY
TRBJ2-3 . TRBV15 ATSRGDRPDTQY
TRBJ2-1 . TRBV11-3 ASSYRLAGANEQF
TRBJ1-3 once TRBV5-1 ASSDDQVGNTIY